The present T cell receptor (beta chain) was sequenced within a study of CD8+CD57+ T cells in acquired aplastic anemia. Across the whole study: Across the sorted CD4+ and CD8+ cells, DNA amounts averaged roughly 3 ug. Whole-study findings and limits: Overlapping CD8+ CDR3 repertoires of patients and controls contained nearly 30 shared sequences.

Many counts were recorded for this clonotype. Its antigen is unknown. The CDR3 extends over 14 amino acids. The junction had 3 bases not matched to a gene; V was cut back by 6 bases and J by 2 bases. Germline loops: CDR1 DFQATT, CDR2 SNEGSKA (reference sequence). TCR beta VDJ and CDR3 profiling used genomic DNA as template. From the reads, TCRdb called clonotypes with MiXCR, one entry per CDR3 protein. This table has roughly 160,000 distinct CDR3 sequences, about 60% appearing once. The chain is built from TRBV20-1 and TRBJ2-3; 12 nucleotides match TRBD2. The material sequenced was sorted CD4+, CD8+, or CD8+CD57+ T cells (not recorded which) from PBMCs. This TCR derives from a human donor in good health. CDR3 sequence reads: CSALAGGNTDTQYF. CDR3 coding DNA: TGCAGTGCCCTAGCGGGAGGGAACACAGATACGCAGTATTTT.